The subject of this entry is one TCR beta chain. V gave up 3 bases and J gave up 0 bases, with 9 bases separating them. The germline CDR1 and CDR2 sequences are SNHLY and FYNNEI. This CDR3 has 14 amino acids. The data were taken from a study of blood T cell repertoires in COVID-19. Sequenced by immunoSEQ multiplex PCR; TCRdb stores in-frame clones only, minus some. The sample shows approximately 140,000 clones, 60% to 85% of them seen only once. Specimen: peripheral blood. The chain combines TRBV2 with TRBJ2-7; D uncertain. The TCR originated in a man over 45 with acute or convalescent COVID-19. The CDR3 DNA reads TGTGCCAGCAGTGACTCCAGATTCTCCTACGAGCAGTACTTC. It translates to CASSDSRFSYEQYF.